Following are 5 T cell receptor beta chains from one sample sequenced in a study of cytomegalovirus exposure and HLA in healthy donors. 13 Jbeta primers and 60 Vbeta primers were used for the PCR. Assay: immunoSEQ multiplex PCR; the TCRdb copy retains only in-frame clones and omits some. The sample records about 130,000 clones, approximately 60% being singletons. Sequenced sample: PBMCs. These TCRs come from a human donor in good health.

The rearrangement uses TRBV7-2 and TRBJ2-7; no reliable D call. Deletions cut 1 base from V and 5 bases from J, with 12 bases between. There are 14 residues in the CDR3. From germline, CDR1 is SGHTA and CDR2 FQGNSA. The CDR3: CASSLVKRPDEQYF. For the CDR3, the DNA is TGTGCCAGCAGCTTAGTTAAGAGGCCCGACGAGCAGTACTTC.

The CDR3 sequence is CASSFDRGSYNEQFF. In DNA form, the CDR3 reads TGTGCCAGCAGCTTCGACAGAGGCTCCTACAATGAGCAGTTCTTC. This chain uses TRBV11-2 with TRBJ2-1, with a tentative D call TRBD1 (5 bases). The germline V gene encodes CDR1 SGHAT and CDR2 FQNNGV. The CDR3 sequence is 15 residues long. V was pared by 3 bases and J by 0 bases, with 9 bases between.

This rearrangement joins TRBV9 to TRBJ1-3, with 7 bases matching TRBD1. CDR1 and CDR2 (germline): SGDLS, YYNGEE. The J segment lost 0 bases and the V segment lost 4 bases, leaving 13 bases of the junction unmatched. CDR3 length: 18 residues. The CDR3: CASSPGGTSPFSGNTIYF. The CDR3, as DNA: TGTGCCAGCAGCCCAGGGGGGACCTCTCCTTTCTCTGGAAACACCATATATTTT.

This clone turned up a few times. This rearrangement joins TRBV6-5 to TRBJ2-5, with a possible D match to TRBD1 (5 bases). Germline V gene data show CDR1 as MNHEY and CDR2 as SVGAGI. The CDR3 is 11 residues long. V lost 7 bases and J 5 bases, leaving 8 bases between the germline ends. CDR3 protein: CASNRGETQYF. The DNA for the CDR3 is TGTGCCAGCAATAGGGGCGAGACCCAGTACTTC.

The chain carries TRBV18 and TRBJ1-5, with D unclear. The CDR3 is 18 amino acids. V lost 2 bases and J 2 bases, leaving 19 bases between the germline ends. Germline V lookup: CDR1 KGHSH, CDR2 LQKENI. CDR3 region: CASSPSSGGVYGNQPQHF. The DNA of the CDR3 is TGTGCCAGCTCACCATCCAGTGGAGGAGTGTACGGCAATCAGCCCCAGCATTTT. Looking up the rest from reference TRBV18 and TRBJ1-5 gives the full variable domain: NAGVMQNPRHLVRRRGQEARLRCSPMKGHSHVYWYRQLPEEGLKFMVYLQKENIIDESGMPKERFSAEFPKEGPSILRIQQVVRGDSAAYFCASSPSSGGVYGNQPQHFGDGTRLSIL.